This TCR beta chain stems from a study of shared clonotypes between healthy human individuals. Sequencing used immunoSEQ multiplex PCR; TCRdb keeps in-frame clones, though not all of them. The sample has some 2 million clones, about 94% seen once; the top ten hold roughly 1%. Regarding this clone: Antigen: not known. Additional DNA sequences in this sample encode the identical CDR3.

CD45RO-negative CD8 cells positively selected for CCR7 made up the naive population, which excluded terminally differentiated effector memory CD45RA+ cells. Those who donated, Caucasian adults without exception, all lived in Nashville, Tennessee. The CDR3 spans 15 residues. Trimming left V 3 bases short and J 2 bases short, with 14 bases between. Germline CDR1 SEHNR, CDR2 FQNEAQ (reference sequence). Study results and caveats: Lower generation probabilities were found for non-shared clonotypes than for those shared by all four donors.

V gene TRBV7-9 combines with J gene TRBJ2-7, with D possibly being TRBD1 or TRBD2 (5 bases each). The clonotype comes from a man younger than 30 in good health. The sequenced sample was naive CD8+ T cells sorted from blood. CDR3 sequence (DNA): TGTGCCAGCAGCTTGACCCGGGACCGCCCCTACGAGCAGTACTTC. This gives the protein CASSLTRDRPYEQYF.